Included here is one T cell receptor beta chain sequence, with context. What antigen it recognizes has not been identified. Base qualities are not provided; no much larger clone lies one nucleotide away. This sample is drawn from a study of blood T cell repertoires in COVID-19 (TCRdb year 2020). A note on the overall study: The collaborator samples originated in the United States, Italy and Spain and spanned the acute and convalescent phases of COVID-19. The material from the prospective study consisted of cDNA or gDNA derived from T cells, B-cell-depleted T cells, or PBMCs. Samples came from the ongoing ImmuneRACE study (first 160 participants) plus 1,254 subjects from 6 global collaborators. The dataset comprised deeply sampled blood TCRbeta repertoires from subjects exposed to, actively infected with, or recovered from COVID-19. A de-identified subject ID, COVID-19 status, age in years and sex were almost always included in the sample metadata. Where available, HLA class I and class II types were taken from metadata supplied by the sample provider and were not determined by assay-based typing. A freely available public database, intended as a resource for researchers studying the immune response to SARS-CoV-2, is where the repertoires were released. General findings and caveats noted by the study authors: The quantity of clinical and demographic metadata differed by source and by participant and was supplied without curation.

The CDR1 and CDR2 encoded by the germline V gene are MNHNS and SASEGT. V lost 0 bases and J lost 8 bases, and the count of bases not matched to a germline gene is 4. Taken from cysteine to phenylalanine, the CDR3 has 15 residues. The CDR3 DNA has 45 bases and is translated from base 1. TCRbeta CDR3 regions were amplified from genomic DNA using the immunoSEQ Assay, a bias-controlled multiplex PCR. On the study's bioinformatics: Nucleated cell counts per sample were estimated from amplification of reference gene primers within the assay. To quantify the absolute abundance of each unique TCRbeta CDR3 rearrangement, sequence reads were collapsed and filtered. For each sample, productive Simpson clonality was calculated as the square root of Simpson's diversity index over productive rearrangements. The table comes from immuneACCESS by way of TCRdb, which keeps in-frame sequences with V and J called. Part of the clones is missing from these tables; in studies checked, under half for an unresolved V gene and the rest for unknown reasons. V and J calls and clone size are those listed in that table; D and trimming were worked out from the DNA. Across this sample there are about 210,000 clones, with approximately 84% seen only once. The ten most abundant clones make up approximately 8.1% of the sample.

The collaborating institutions used their own protocols to collect whole blood in K2EDTA tubes. For TCRbeta analysis, collaborator samples were shipped as frozen whole blood, as isolated PBMCs, or as DNA extracted from either sample type. Sequenced sample: peripheral blood. The chain is assembled from TRBV6-1 and TRBJ1-4; TRBD1 lines up with 9 middle nucleotides. This receptor was obtained from a woman aged 45-65 years with active or convalescent COVID-19. The CDR3 protein is CASSEARQGGEKLFF. The DNA reads TGTGCCAGCAGTGAAGCCCGACAGGGGGGGGAAAAACTGTTTTTT.